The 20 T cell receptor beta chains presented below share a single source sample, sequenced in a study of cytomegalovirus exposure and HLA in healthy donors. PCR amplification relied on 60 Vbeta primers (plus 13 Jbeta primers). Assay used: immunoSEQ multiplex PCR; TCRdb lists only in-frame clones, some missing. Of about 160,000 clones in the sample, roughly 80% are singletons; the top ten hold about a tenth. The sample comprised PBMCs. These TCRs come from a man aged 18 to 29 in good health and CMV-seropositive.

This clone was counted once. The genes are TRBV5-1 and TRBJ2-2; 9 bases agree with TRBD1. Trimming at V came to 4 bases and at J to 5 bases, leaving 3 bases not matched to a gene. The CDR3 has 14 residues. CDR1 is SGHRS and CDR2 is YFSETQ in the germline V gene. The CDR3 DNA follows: TGCGCCAGCAGCCCAGACAGGGGGACCGGGGAGCTGTTTTTT. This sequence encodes CASSPDRGTGELFF.

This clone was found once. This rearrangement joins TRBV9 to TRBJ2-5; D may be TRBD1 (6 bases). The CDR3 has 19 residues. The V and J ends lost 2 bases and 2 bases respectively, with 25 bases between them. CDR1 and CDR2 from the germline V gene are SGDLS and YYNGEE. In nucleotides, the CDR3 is TGTGCCAGCAGCGTTGGGGTGGTAGTGGGGGCCCAGATACAAGAGACCCAGTACTTC. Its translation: CASSVGVVVGAQIQETQYF.

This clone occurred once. The CDR3 spells CAWSALDRGGDEQYF. The CDR3 nucleotides read TGTGCCTGGAGTGCCTTGGACAGGGGCGGGGACGAGCAGTACTTC. The gene calls are TRBV30 and TRBJ2-5; TRBD1 matches 9 bases. The end of the DNA fits TRBJ2-7 better, so the J call may be wrong. The CDR3 has 15 amino acids. Germline CDR1 and CDR2: GTSNPN and SVGIG (reference sequence).

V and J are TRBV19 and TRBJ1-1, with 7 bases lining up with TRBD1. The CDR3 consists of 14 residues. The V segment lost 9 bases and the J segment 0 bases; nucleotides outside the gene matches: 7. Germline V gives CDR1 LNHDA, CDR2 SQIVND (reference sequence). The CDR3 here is CASVGGQLNTEAFF. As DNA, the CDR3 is TGTGCCAGCGTAGGGGGACAGTTGAACACTGAAGCTTTCTTT. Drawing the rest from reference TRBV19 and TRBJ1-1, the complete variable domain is DGGITQSPKYLFRKEGQNVTLSCEQNLNHDAMYWYRQDPGQGLRLIYYSQIVNDFQKGDIAEGYSVSREKKESFPLTVTSAQKNPTAFYLCASVGGQLNTEAFFGQGTRLTVV.

Here the CDR3 DNA reads TGCGCCAGCAGTGACAGGCTGAACACTGAAGCTTTCTTT. This gives the protein CASSDRLNTEAFF. The rearrangement uses TRBV10-1 and TRBJ1-1; the D is unclear. Germline lookup yields CDR1 WNHNN and CDR2 SYGVQD (reference sequence). The germline V and J ends were trimmed by 3 bases and 0 bases, with 5 bases remaining between them. The CDR3 has 13 residues.

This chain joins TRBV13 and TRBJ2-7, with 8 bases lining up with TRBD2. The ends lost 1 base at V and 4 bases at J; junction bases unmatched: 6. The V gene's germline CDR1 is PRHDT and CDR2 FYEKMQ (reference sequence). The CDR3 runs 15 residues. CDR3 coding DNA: TGTGCCAGCAGCTTAGCGTCTAGCGGGTATTACGAGCAGTACTTC. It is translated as CASSLASSGYYEQYF.

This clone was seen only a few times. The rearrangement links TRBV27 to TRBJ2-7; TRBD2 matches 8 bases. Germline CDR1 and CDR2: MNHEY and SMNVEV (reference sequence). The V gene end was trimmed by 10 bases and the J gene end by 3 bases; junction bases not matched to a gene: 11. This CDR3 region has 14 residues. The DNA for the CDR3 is TGTGCCATCCTACGACGGGGGGGCAACTACGAGCAGTACTTC. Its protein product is CAILRRGGNYEQYF.

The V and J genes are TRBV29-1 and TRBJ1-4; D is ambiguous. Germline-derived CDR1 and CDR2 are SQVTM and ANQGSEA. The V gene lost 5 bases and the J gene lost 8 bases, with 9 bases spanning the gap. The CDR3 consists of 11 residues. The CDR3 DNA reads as TGCAGCGTTTTCCTTCAGGAAAAACTGTTTTTT. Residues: CSVFLQEKLFF.

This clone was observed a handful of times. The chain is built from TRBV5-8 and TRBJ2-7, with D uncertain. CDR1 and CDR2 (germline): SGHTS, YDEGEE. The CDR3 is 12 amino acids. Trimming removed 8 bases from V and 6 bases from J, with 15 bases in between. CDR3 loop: CASRKTGAEQYF. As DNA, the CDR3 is TGTGCCAGTAGAAAAACTGGAGCCGAGCAGTACTTC.

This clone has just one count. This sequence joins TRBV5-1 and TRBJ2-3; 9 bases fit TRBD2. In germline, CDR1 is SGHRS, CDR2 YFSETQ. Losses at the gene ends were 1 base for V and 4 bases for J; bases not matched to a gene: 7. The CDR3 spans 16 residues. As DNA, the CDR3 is TGCGCCAGCAGCTTGCCCCTAGCGGGATCCGCAGATACGCAGTATTTT. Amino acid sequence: CASSLPLAGSADTQYF. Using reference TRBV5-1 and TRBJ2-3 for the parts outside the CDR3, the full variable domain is KAGVTQTPRYLIKTRGQQVTLSCSPISGHRSVSWYQQTPGQGLQFLFEYFSETQRNKGNFPGRFSGRQFSNSRSEMNVSTLELGDSALYLCASSLPLAGSADTQYFGPGTRLTVL.

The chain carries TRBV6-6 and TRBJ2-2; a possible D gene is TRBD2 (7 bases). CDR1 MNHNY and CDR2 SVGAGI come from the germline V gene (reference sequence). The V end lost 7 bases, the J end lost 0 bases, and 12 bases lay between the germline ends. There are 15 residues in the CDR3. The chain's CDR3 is CASISGGTNTGELFF. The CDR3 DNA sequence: TGTGCCAGCATTTCGGGGGGCACGAACACCGGGGAGCTGTTTTTT.

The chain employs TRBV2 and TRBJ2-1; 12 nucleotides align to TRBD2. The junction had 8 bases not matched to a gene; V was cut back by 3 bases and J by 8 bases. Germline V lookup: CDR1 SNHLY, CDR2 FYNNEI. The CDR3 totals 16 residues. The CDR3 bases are TGTGCCAGCAGTGAGGGGACTAGCGGGTGGGGGGATGAGCAGTTCTTC. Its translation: CASSEGTSGWGDEQFF.

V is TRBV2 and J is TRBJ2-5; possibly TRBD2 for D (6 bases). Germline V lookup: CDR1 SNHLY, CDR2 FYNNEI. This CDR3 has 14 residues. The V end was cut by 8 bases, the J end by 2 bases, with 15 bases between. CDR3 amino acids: CASSASGGQETQYF. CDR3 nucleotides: TGTGCCAGCTCGGCTAGTGGGGGGCAAGAGACCCAGTACTTC.

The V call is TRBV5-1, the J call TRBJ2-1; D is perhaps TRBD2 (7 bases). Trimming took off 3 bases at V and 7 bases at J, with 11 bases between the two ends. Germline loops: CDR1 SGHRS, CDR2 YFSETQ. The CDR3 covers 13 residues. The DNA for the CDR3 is TGCGCCAGCAGCTGGGGGGGCCAAAATGAGCAGTTCTTC. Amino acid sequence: CASSWGGQNEQFF.

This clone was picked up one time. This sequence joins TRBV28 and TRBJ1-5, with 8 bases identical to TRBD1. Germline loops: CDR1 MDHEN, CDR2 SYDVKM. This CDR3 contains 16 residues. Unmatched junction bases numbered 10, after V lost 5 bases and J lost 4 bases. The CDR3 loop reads CASSPGTGDINQPQHF. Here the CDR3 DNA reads TGTGCCAGCAGTCCCGGGACAGGCGATATTAATCAGCCCCAGCATTTT.

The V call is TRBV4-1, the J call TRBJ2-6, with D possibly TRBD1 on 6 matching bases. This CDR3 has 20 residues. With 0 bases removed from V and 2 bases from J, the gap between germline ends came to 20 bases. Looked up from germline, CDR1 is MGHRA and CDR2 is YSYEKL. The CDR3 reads CASSQDMVGRGRPGANVLTF. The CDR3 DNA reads TGCGCCAGCAGCCAAGATATGGTGGGCAGGGGTCGGCCTGGGGCCAACGTCCTGACTTTC.

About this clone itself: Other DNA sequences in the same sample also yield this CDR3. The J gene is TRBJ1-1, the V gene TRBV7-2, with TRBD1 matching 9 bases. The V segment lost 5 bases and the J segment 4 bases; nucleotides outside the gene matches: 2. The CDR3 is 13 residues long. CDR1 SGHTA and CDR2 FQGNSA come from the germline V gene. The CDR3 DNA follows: TGTGCCAGCAGCCTGACAGGGGGCACTGAAGCTTTCTTT. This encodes CASSLTGGTEAFF. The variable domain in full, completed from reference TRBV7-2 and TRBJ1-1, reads GAGVSQSPSNKVTEKGKDVELRCDPISGHTALYWYRQSLGQGLEFLIYFQGNSAPDKSGLPSDRFSAERTGGSVSTLTIQRTQQEDSAVYLCASSLTGGTEAFFGQGTRLTVV.

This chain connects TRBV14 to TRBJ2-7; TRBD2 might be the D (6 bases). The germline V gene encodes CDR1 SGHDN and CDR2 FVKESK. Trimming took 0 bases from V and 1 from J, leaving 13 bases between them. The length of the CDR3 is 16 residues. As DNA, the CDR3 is TGTGCCAGCAGCCAAGATTATGGGGGGACTTCCTACGAGCAGTACTTC. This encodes CASSQDYGGTSYEQYF.

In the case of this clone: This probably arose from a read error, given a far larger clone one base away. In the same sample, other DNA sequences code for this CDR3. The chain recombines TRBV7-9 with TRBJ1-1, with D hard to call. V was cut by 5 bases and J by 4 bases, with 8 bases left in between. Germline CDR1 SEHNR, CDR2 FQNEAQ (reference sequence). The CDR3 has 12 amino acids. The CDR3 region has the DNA TGTGCCAGCAGCCCCCGGGGCACTGAAGCTTTCTTT. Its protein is CASSPRGTEAFF.

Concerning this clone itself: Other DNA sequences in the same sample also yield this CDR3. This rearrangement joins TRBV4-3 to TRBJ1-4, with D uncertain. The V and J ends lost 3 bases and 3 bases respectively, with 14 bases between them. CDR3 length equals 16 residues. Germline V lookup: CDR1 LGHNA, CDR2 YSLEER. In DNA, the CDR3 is TGCGCCAGCAGCCACCAAACGGGTGGTCCTAATGAAAAACTGTTTTTT. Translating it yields CASSHQTGGPNEKLFF.